This entry lists 22 T cell receptor beta chains sequenced from one sample in a study of T cell responses to AZD1222 COVID-19 vaccine. Using immunoSEQ multiplex PCR, the repertoire was profiled, and TCRdb retains in-frame clones only, with some absent. Here the sample spans around 150,000 clones, 91% being singletons. The specimen comprised peripheral blood, sampled 28 days after the second dose of the MenACWY control vaccine. The receptors originated from an adult who received the MenACWY meningococcal vaccine as a control.

V usage is TRBV2 and J usage is TRBJ1-6; 8 positions agree with TRBD1. CDR3 length: 18 residues. Losses at the gene ends were 6 bases for V and 8 bases for J; bases not matched to a gene: 18. Germline-derived CDR1 and CDR2 are SNHLY and FYNNEI. The CDR3 spells CASSAVAGGFTFDSPLHF. The CDR3 nucleotides are TGTGCCAGCAGCGCGGTGGCAGGGGGCTTCACCTTCGATTCACCCCTCCACTTT.

The rearrangement joins TRBV19 to TRBJ1-5; unclear D gene. The CDR3 sequence is 16 residues long. V lost 2 bases and J 6 bases, leaving 17 bases between the germline ends. Germline V gene data show CDR1 as LNHDA and CDR2 as SQIVND (reference sequence). For the CDR3, the DNA is TGTGCCAGTAGTATACTTTCGGCTTCAGGAGCTCAGCCCCAGCATTTT. Translation gives CASSILSASGAQPQHF.

This chain links TRBV23-1 with TRBJ2-5, with TRBD1 matching over 10 bases. TRBV23-1 is an ORF; its function is uncertain. The CDR3 contains 18 residues. V shed 2 bases, J shed 1 base, and the junction held 10 bases outside the gene matches. In DNA form, the CDR3 reads TGCGCCAGCAGTCAACGCGACAGGGGGCGTAGGGCCCAAGAGACCCAGTACTTC. It yields the protein CASSQRDRGRRAQETQYF.

The V and J genes are TRBV12-3 or TRBV12-4 and TRBJ1-5; TRBD1 matches 7 bases. The CDR3 is 13 amino acids. The junction had 3 bases not matched to a gene; V was cut back by 5 bases and J by 5 bases. CDR3 DNA sequence: TGTGCCAGCAGTCTGACAGGGCATCAGCCCCAGCATTTT. Its translation: CASSLTGHQPQHF.

This clone has only one observation. J is TRBJ2-1 and V is TRBV18, with D unresolved. Looked up from germline, CDR1 is KGHSH and CDR2 is LQKENI. Trimming left V 1 base short and J 8 bases short, with 6 bases between. This CDR3 contains 12 residues. The CDR3 here is CASSPRLDEQFF. Written as DNA, the CDR3 is TGTGCCAGCTCACCACGTCTTGATGAGCAGTTCTTC.

The chain is built from TRBV18 and TRBJ2-2; no clear D gene. This CDR3 comprises 15 residues. The germline V and J ends were trimmed by 2 bases and 3 bases, with 10 bases remaining between them. Germline CDR1 is KGHSH and CDR2 is LQKENI. This chain's CDR3 is CASSPRKHDTGELFF. In nucleotides, the CDR3 is TGTGCCAGCTCACCAAGGAAACACGACACCGGGGAGCTGTTTTTT.

The chain has TRBV7-8 and TRBJ2-1, with D unresolved. Germline-derived CDR1 and CDR2 are SGHVS and FQNEAQ. The CDR3 is 18 residues long. V was pared by 5 bases and J by 4 bases, with 24 bases between. The chain's CDR3 is CASSLTSSIRLSYNEQFF. The CDR3 DNA reads TGTGCCAGCAGCCTTACCAGTTCAATTAGATTGTCATACAATGAGCAGTTCTTC.

V usage is TRBV18 and J usage is TRBJ1-5; the D gene is possibly TRBD1 (6 bases). Germline CDR1 reads KGHSH; CDR2 reads LQKENI. The germline V and J ends were trimmed by 3 bases and 3 bases, with 9 bases remaining between them. The CDR3 has 14 residues. The chain's CDR3 is CASSPPGHNQPQHF. The CDR3 DNA reads as TGTGCCAGCTCACCTCCGGGACACAATCAGCCCCAGCATTTT.

V usage is TRBV5-4 and J usage is TRBJ1-2, with 11 bases that match TRBD1. Losses at the gene ends were 5 bases for V and 5 bases for J; bases not matched to a gene: 11. This CDR3 region has 16 residues. CDR1 and CDR2 from the germline V gene are SGHNT and YYREEE (reference sequence). The DNA for the CDR3 is TGTGCCAGCAGACCGGGACAGGGGGACGCTGGGTATGGCTACACCTTC. Translation: CASRPGQGDAGYGYTF.

The V call is TRBV10-3, the J call TRBJ2-1; tentative D call: TRBD2 (7 bases). V shed 2 bases and J shed 7 bases, with 12 bases lying between them. CDR1 and CDR2 from the germline V gene are ENHRY and SYGVKD. This CDR3 is built from 14 residues. The CDR3 spells CAISEVGRGNEQFF. In nucleotides, the CDR3 is TGTGCCATCAGTGAGGTAGGGAGGGGGAATGAGCAGTTCTTC.

The chain has TRBV27 and TRBJ2-2, with 8 bases identical to TRBD1. The CDR3 spans 16 residues. V shed 0 bases, J shed 7 bases, and the junction held 7 bases outside the gene matches. Germline V gives CDR1 MNHEY, CDR2 SMNVEV (reference sequence). The CDR3 is CASSLSVRGRIGELFF. DNA of the CDR3: TGTGCCAGCAGTTTATCGGTCAGGGGGCGGATCGGGGAGCTGTTTTTT.

This chain uses TRBV2 with TRBJ2-3; D unclear. V lost 7 bases, J lost 0 bases, and 11 bases lay in between. CDR1 and CDR2 from the germline V gene are SNHLY and FYNNEI. The CDR3 runs to 14 residues. Written as DNA, the CDR3 is TGTGCCAGCACTTCCGTAAGGAGCACAGATACGCAGTATTTT. Translation: CASTSVRSTDTQYF.

This clone was found a few times. The chain joins TRBV7-3 to TRBJ2-1; TRBD2 is a possible D gene (5 bases). Germline V gene lookup returns CDR1 SGHTA and CDR2 FQGTGA. The CDR3 sequence is 15 residues long. Trimming stripped 5 bases from V and 4 bases from J, with 15 bases between. CDR3 DNA sequence: TGTGCCAGCAGCCTCGCGGGCGCCGGATACAATGAGCAGTTCTTC. Translating gives CASSLAGAGYNEQFF.

V gene TRBV5-1 combines with J gene TRBJ1-1; D is unresolved. The CDR3 has 14 amino acids. V was pared by 6 bases and J by 1 base, with 13 bases between. Germline V gives CDR1 SGHRS, CDR2 YFSETQ. The CDR3 nucleotides are TGCGCCAGCACAGGAGGGCTGGGGAACACTGAAGCTTTCTTT. Translation: CASTGGLGNTEAFF.

This clone was found once. V gene TRBV14 combines with J gene TRBJ2-1, with 8 bases identical to TRBD2. V was pared by 0 bases and J by 0 bases, with 1 base of the junction left unmatched. The CDR3 runs 16 residues. Germline lookup yields CDR1 SGHDN and CDR2 FVKESK. Here the CDR3 reads CASSQDRGGSYNEQFF. CDR3 sequence (DNA): TGTGCCAGCAGCCAAGATCGGGGGGGCTCCTACAATGAGCAGTTCTTC.

The chain has TRBV6-6 and TRBJ2-7; the D is unclear. Trimming took off 2 bases at V and 6 bases at J, with 11 bases between the two ends. Germline V gives CDR1 MNHNY, CDR2 SVGAGI (reference sequence). The CDR3 totals 13 residues. This chain's CDR3 is CASSYNMALEQYF. CDR3 nucleotides: TGTGCCAGCAGTTACAATATGGCCCTCGAGCAGTACTTC.

The V and J genes are TRBV9 and TRBJ1-4, with D possibly being TRBD1 (6 bases). V dropped 4 bases and J dropped 6 bases, with 22 bases sitting between them. There are 17 residues in the CDR3. Germline values: CDR1 SGDLS, CDR2 YYNGEE. CDR3 nucleotides: TGTGCCAGCAGCCTCATGGGGGGCGCCTATAGTTATGAAAAACTGTTTTTT. Its translation: CASSLMGGAYSYEKLFF. Combining the CDR3 with reference TRBV9 and TRBJ1-4 gives the whole variable domain DSGVTQTPKHLITATGQRVTLRCSPRSGDLSVYWYQQSLDQGLQFLIQYYNGEERAKGNILERFSAQQFPDLHSELNLSSLELGDSALYFCASSLMGGAYSYEKLFFGSGTQLSVL.

This chain joins TRBV6-2 or TRBV6-3 and TRBJ2-5; 7 nucleotides align to TRBD1. This CDR3 is 14 amino acids long. The V gene's germline CDR1 is MNHEY and CDR2 SVGEGT. The V gene end was trimmed by 4 bases and the J gene end by 5 bases; junction bases not matched to a gene: 7. CDR3 region: CASSSGQQAETQYF. CDR3 nucleotide sequence: TGTGCCAGCAGTTCGGGACAGCAAGCGGAGACCCAGTACTTC.

The rearrangement links TRBV11-1 to TRBJ2-6, with unresolved D. The CDR3 runs 15 residues. Trimming took 4 bases from V and 2 from J, leaving 9 bases between them. The germline gives CDR1 SGHAT, CDR2 FQDESV (reference sequence). The DNA of the CDR3 is TGTGCCAGCAGCTCGGGCACGACTGGGGCCAACGTCCTGACTTTC. Its translation: CASSSGTTGANVLTF.

The chain combines TRBV23-1 with TRBJ2-7; no reliable D call. TRBV23-1 counts as an open reading frame of uncertain function. CDR3 length equals 15 residues. Trimming shortened V by 2 bases and J by 3 bases, and 14 bases separated the two germline ends. CDR3 nucleotides: TGCGCCAGCAGTCAAGACCGGTTTAAGAACTACGAGCAGTACTTC. This codes for CASSQDRFKNYEQYF.

The chain links TRBV6-2 or TRBV6-3 to TRBJ2-2; 7 positions agree with TRBD1. The CDR3 sequence is 15 residues long. Germline CDR1 reads MNHEY; CDR2 reads SVGEGT. V was pared by 5 bases and J by 9 bases, with 12 bases of the junction left unmatched. CDR3 nucleotide sequence: TGTGCCAGCAGTCAACCCTCGGCAGGGGGTTGGGAGCTGTTTTTT. This translates into CASSQPSAGGWELFF.

The J gene is TRBJ2-3, the V gene TRBV12-5; TRBD2 is a possible D gene (5 bases). V was trimmed by 5 bases and J by 0 bases, leaving 15 bases between them. The length of the CDR3 is 16 residues. Germline CDR1 LGHNT, CDR2 FRNRAP. CDR3 region: CASGPGLSPSTDTQYF. The CDR3 DNA reads TGTGCTAGTGGTCCCGGACTTAGCCCCAGCACAGATACGCAGTATTTT.